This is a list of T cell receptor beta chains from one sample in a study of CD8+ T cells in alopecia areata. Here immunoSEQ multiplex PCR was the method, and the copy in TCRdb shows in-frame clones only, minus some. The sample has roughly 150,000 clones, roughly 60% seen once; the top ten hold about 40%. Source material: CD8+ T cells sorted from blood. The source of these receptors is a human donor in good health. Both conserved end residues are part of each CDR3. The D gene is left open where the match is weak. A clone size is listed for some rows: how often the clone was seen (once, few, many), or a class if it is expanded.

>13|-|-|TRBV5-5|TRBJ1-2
CASSLSGDYGYTF
TGTGCCAGCAGCTTGAGTGGCGACTATGGCTACACCTTC
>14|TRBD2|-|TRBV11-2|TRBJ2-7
CASSISGSSYEQYF
TGTGCCAGCAGCATTAGCGGGAGCTCCTACGAGCAGTACTTC
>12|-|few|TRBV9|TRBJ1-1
CASSGSRPEAFF
TGTGCCAGCAGCGGAAGTCGGCCTGAAGCTTTCTTT
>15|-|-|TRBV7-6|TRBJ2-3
CASSLVTDSTDTQYF
TGTGCCAGCAGCTTAGTCACGGATAGCACAGATACGCAGTATTTT
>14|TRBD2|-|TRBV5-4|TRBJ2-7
CASSPTSEPYEQYF
TGTGCCAGCAGCCCGACTAGCGAGCCCTACGAGCAGTACTTC
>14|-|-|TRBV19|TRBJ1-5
CASSATGGNQPQHF
TGTGCCAGTAGTGCCACGGGGGGTAATCAGCCCCAGCATTTT
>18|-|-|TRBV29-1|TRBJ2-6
CSVEKRDWGHPGANVLTF
TGCAGCGTTGAAAAACGGGACTGGGGGCATCCTGGGGCCAACGTCCTGACTTTC
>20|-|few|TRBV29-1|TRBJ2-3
CSVEPGQGGTGSHGTDTQYF
TGCAGCGTTGAACCCGGGCAGGGGGGTACCGGGTCCCACGGCACAGATACGCAGTATTTT
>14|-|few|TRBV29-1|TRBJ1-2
CSVYAGTTNYGYTF
TGCAGCGTTTATGCGGGAACTACCAACTATGGCTACACCTTC
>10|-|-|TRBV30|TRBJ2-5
CAWYGETQYF
TGTGCCTGGTATGGTGAGACCCAGTACTTC
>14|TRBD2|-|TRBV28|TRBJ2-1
CASSLAGVVAEQFF
TGTGCCAGCAGTTTGGCGGGAGTCGTGGCCGAGCAGTTCTTC
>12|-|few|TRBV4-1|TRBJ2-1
CASSSGVGEQFF
TGCGCCAGCAGCTCAGGGGTCGGTGAGCAGTTCTTC